This TCR beta chain was sequenced during a study of OX40 agonist ivuxolimab in advanced cancers. Worth noting for this clone: Its antigen remains unknown.

Clones were read by immunoSEQ multiplex PCR, and TCRdb kept only the in-frame ones, dropping some. The table records fewer than 70,000 clones, about 90% of them present only once. Germline-derived CDR1 and CDR2 are GTSNPN and SVGIG (reference sequence). The CDR3 totals 15 residues. Trimming shortened V by 2 bases and J by 2 bases, and 16 bases separated the two germline ends. Study-wide results and caveats: The antigens recognized by the expanded peripheral T cells, that is their antigen specificity, were not determined.

The source material was CD4+ or CD8+ T cells sorted from blood, sampled in a trial of the OX40 agonist ivuxolimab. This chain links TRBV30 with TRBJ2-7; D assignment may be TRBD1 or TRBD2 (5 bases each). The sequence was obtained from an adult with an advanced solid tumor such as melanoma, head and neck, liver or kidney cancer. This CDR3 is CAWSNYRLGPYEQYF. Here the CDR3 DNA reads TGTGCCTGGAGTAATTACAGGCTGGGACCCTACGAGCAGTACTTC.